The 27 T cell receptor beta chains given below trace back to one sample, sequenced in a study of CD8 T cells in Susac syndrome. Random hexamers primed reverse transcription of about 0.45 to 1 ug RNA. TCRdb recomputed calls from the immunoSEQ multiplex PCR reads with MiXCR, one row per CDR3 protein. This table holds 250,000 to 300,000 distinct CDR3 sequences, approximately 89% found once. Sequences were obtained from CD8+ T cells from PBMCs. Receptors were obtained from a human donor with multiple sclerosis.

This chain links TRBV3-1 with TRBJ2-7; the D is unclear. CDR1 and CDR2 (germline): LGHDT, YNNKEL (reference sequence). The CDR3 runs 15 residues. V lost 4 bases to trimming and J lost 3 bases, with 16 bases between them. CDR3: CASSPGPLYGYEQYF. Here the CDR3 DNA reads TGTGCCAGCAGCCCAGGACCCTTGTACGGCTACGAGCAGTACTTC.

The gene calls are TRBV30 and TRBJ2-1, with D perhaps matching TRBD1 or TRBD2 (5 bases each). The germline gives CDR1 GTSNPN, CDR2 SVGIG (reference sequence). The length of the CDR3 is 15 residues. With 0 bases removed from V and 3 bases from J, the gap between germline ends came to 12 bases. The CDR3 DNA reads as TGTGCCTGGAGTGTACTCGGGACCGACTACAATGAGCAGTTCTTC. It specifies CAWSVLGTDYNEQFF.

The sample holds one count of this clonotype. The V gene is TRBV12-3 or TRBV12-4, the J gene TRBJ2-1, with 11 bases fitting TRBD2. The CDR3 spans 15 residues. V shed 3 bases and J 7 bases; nucleotides not matched to a gene: 5. The CDR3 is CASSLWLAGGNEQFF. The DNA for the CDR3 is TGTGCCAGCAGTTTGTGGCTAGCGGGAGGTAATGAGCAGTTCTTC.

The V gene is TRBV28, the J gene TRBJ2-7; a weak D match, TRBD1 (6 bases). Trimming took off 6 bases at V and 2 bases at J, with 11 bases between the two ends. The germline gives CDR1 MDHEN, CDR2 SYDVKM. This CDR3 comprises 13 residues. Written as DNA, the CDR3 is TGTGCCAGCAGGGGGACAAATCCCTACGAGCAGTACTTC. Translating gives CASRGTNPYEQYF.

The count of this clonotype is one. The gene calls are TRBV30 and TRBJ2-7; D is unclear. The CDR3 extends over 14 amino acids. CDR1 is GTSNPN and CDR2 is SVGIG in the germline V gene (reference sequence). V lost 3 bases and J lost 3, with 15 bases in between. The CDR3 here is CAWSFGSLSYEQYF. CDR3 DNA: TGTGCCTGGAGCTTCGGATCCCTCAGCTACGAGCAGTACTTC. Combining the CDR3 with reference TRBV30 and TRBJ2-7 gives the whole variable domain SQTIHQWPATLVQPVGSPLSLECTVEGTSNPNLYWYRQAAGRGLQLLFYSVGIGQISSEVPQNLSASRPQDRQFILSSKKLLLSDSGFYLCAWSFGSLSYEQYFGPGTRLTVT.

The chain combines TRBV6-2 or TRBV6-3 with TRBJ2-2; D remains ambiguous. V was cut by 2 bases and J by 5 bases, with 9 bases left in between. The CDR3 has 14 amino acids. CDR1 and CDR2 from the germline V gene are MNHEY and SVGEGT. The CDR3 loop is CASSYLVGTGELFF. CDR3 bases: TGTGCCAGCAGTTACCTAGTCGGGACCGGGGAGCTGTTTTTT.

V gene TRBV28 combines with J gene TRBJ1-5; D is possibly TRBD1 (5 bases). V was trimmed by 2 bases and J by 3 bases, leaving 11 bases between them. CDR1 is MDHEN, CDR2 SYDVKM, per germline. The CDR3 is 15 amino acids. In DNA, the CDR3 is TGTGCCAGCAGTTTAAGGGACGGCGTCAATCAGCCCCAGCATTTT. It yields the protein CASSLRDGVNQPQHF.

The chain recombines TRBV5-1 with TRBJ2-1; TRBD2 matches at 12 bases. Germline V gene lookup returns CDR1 SGHRS and CDR2 YFSETQ. The CDR3 is 16 amino acids. V dropped 0 bases and J dropped 4; count of bases not matched to a gene: 2. The CDR3 DNA reads TGCGCCAGCAGCTTGGAACTAGCGGGAGGTTACAATGAGCAGTTCTTC. It codes for CASSLELAGGYNEQFF.

The gene calls are TRBV9 and TRBJ1-6, with a possible D match to TRBD1 (5 bases). Deletions cut 3 bases from V and 10 bases from J, with 17 bases between. The CDR3 totals 15 residues. Germline-derived CDR1 and CDR2 are SGDLS and YYNGEE. The CDR3 reads CASSGGPLPSSPLHF. The CDR3 DNA reads as TGTGCCAGCAGCGGGGGCCCCCTTCCATCGTCACCCCTCCACTTT.

This sequence joins TRBV7-3 and TRBJ2-2; 7 bases are shared with TRBD2. Germline values: CDR1 SGHTA, CDR2 FQGTGA. Trimming at V came to 5 bases and at J to 0 bases, leaving 12 bases not matched to a gene. This CDR3 spans 18 amino acids. For the CDR3, the DNA is TGTGCCAGCAGCCCCCTTCCTGGGCGGGGGTCGAACACCGGGGAGCTGTTTTTT. Translating it yields CASSPLPGRGSNTGELFF.

CDR3 DNA sequence: TGTGCCAGCAGTGGAAGAAACATTTACGAGCAGTACTTC. It translates to CASSGRNIYEQYF. V gene TRBV28 combines with J gene TRBJ2-7; D uncertain. The V end lost 5 bases, the J end lost 4 bases, and 12 bases lay between the germline ends. This CDR3 has 13 residues. CDR1 MDHEN and CDR2 SYDVKM come from the germline V gene. Drawing the rest from reference TRBV28 and TRBJ2-7, the complete variable domain is DVKVTQSSRYLVKRTGEKVFLECVQDMDHENMFWYRQDPGLGLRLIYFSYDVKMKEKGDIPEGYSVSREKKERFSLILESASTNQTSMYLCASSGRNIYEQYFGPGTRLTVT.

The V and J genes are TRBV13 and TRBJ2-1, with D tentatively TRBD1 or TRBD2 (5 bases each). The CDR3 has 13 residues. Trimming stripped 5 bases from V and 8 bases from J, with 13 bases between. Germline V lookup: CDR1 PRHDT, CDR2 FYEKMQ (reference sequence). CDR3 region: CASSPGPIHEQFF. The DNA for the CDR3 is TGTGCCAGCAGCCCGGGGCCGATCCATGAGCAGTTCTTC. The complete variable domain, with remaining parts taken from reference TRBV13 and TRBJ2-1, reads AAGVIQSPRHLIKEKRETATLKCYPIPRHDTVYWYQQGPGQDPQFLISFYEKMQSDKGSIPDRFSAQQFSDYHSELNMSSLELGDSALYFCASSPGPIHEQFFGPGTRLTVL.

Points on this clonotype: At one end, the junction sequence differs from germline, possibly due to a read error. The chain couples TRBV3-1 to TRBJ2-7; D is ambiguous. CDR3 length equals 13 residues. From germline, CDR1 is LGHDT and CDR2 YNNKEL (reference sequence). The CDR3 DNA follows: TGTGCCAGCAGCCAAAGGGCGTCCTACGAGCAGTGCTTC. Translating gives CASSQRASYEQCF.

The table lists this clonotype with a few counts. The chain employs TRBV9 and TRBJ2-7; D is uncertain. The V end lost 0 bases, the J end lost 2 bases, and 6 bases lay between the germline ends. The CDR3 runs to 13 residues. Looked up from germline, CDR1 is SGDLS and CDR2 is YYNGEE. This CDR3 reads CASSVGQTYEQYF. In DNA form, the CDR3 reads TGTGCCAGCAGCGTAGGCCAAACCTACGAGCAGTACTTC.

This chain links TRBV20-1 with TRBJ2-6; TRBD2 matches at 9 bases. This CDR3 region has 17 residues. In germline, CDR1 is DFQATT, CDR2 SNEGSKA (reference sequence). Trimming at V came to 4 bases and at J to 4 bases, leaving 11 bases not matched to a gene. DNA of the CDR3: TGCAGTGCTACCGCCGGGACTAGCTCGTCGGGGGCCAACGTCCTGACTTTC. This translates into CSATAGTSSSGANVLTF.

The chain is built from TRBV28 and TRBJ2-7; TRBD1 might be the D (6 bases). From germline, CDR1 is MDHEN and CDR2 SYDVKM. The CDR3 spans 15 residues. V dropped 1 base and J dropped 0 bases, with 10 bases sitting between them. CDR3 region: CASSLSGQSSYEQYF. The CDR3 nucleotides read TGTGCCAGCAGTTTATCCGGACAGTCCTCCTACGAGCAGTACTTC.

V usage is TRBV5-6 and J usage is TRBJ2-1; D is ambiguous. Germline V lookup: CDR1 SGHDT, CDR2 YYEEEE. This CDR3 contains 15 residues. Trimming took 2 bases from V and 9 from J, leaving 18 bases between them. The CDR3 DNA follows: TGTGCCAGCAGCTTCCGGGTCTCCAAAGCCAGTGAGCAGTTCTTC. Protein sequence: CASSFRVSKASEQFF.

The gene calls are TRBV5-4 and TRBJ1-1; D gene unclear. Trimming removed 4 bases at V and 5 bases at J, with 9 bases between. This CDR3 is 12 amino acids long. Germline assignment: CDR1 SGHNT and CDR2 YYREEE (reference sequence). The CDR3 sequence is CASSPAGTEAFF. The CDR3 coding sequence is TGTGCCAGCAGCCCCGCCGGGACTGAAGCTTTCTTT.

The chain couples TRBV6-6 to TRBJ1-4; tentative D call: TRBD1 (6 bases). Germline CDR1 MNHNY, CDR2 SVGAGI (reference sequence). The CDR3 runs to 14 residues. V was shortened by 5 bases and J by 14 bases, with 21 bases between the two germline ends. The CDR3 region has the DNA TGTGCCAGCAGTAGCGACTTAACACAGGGATTGCTGTTTTTT. It yields the protein CASSSDLTQGLLFF.

This sequence joins TRBV7-3 and TRBJ2-2; D perhaps matches TRBD1 (6 bases). Trimming stripped 3 bases from V and 4 bases from J, with 15 bases between. The CDR3 runs 16 residues. Per the germline V gene, CDR1 is SGHTA and CDR2 is FQGTGA. In nucleotides, the CDR3 is TGTGCCAGCAGCTTGGGCTCAGGGGCGAGCACCGGGGAGCTGTTTTTT. Translating gives CASSLGSGASTGELFF.

The chain carries TRBV20-1 and TRBJ2-1; D ambiguous. Germline V gene lookup returns CDR1 DFQATT and CDR2 SNEGSKA (reference sequence). Trimming removed 0 bases at V and 4 bases at J, with 7 bases between. CDR3 length: 13 amino acids. CDR3 sequence reads: CSARDFTYNEQFF. The CDR3 region has the DNA TGCAGTGCTAGAGATTTTACGTACAATGAGCAGTTCTTC.

The chain employs TRBV28 and TRBJ1-1, with D unclear. Germline-derived CDR1 and CDR2 are MDHEN and SYDVKM. The CDR3 is 15 amino acids. V shed 2 bases and J shed 6 bases, with 16 bases lying between them. CDR3 sequence: CASSLMAISSAEAFF. The CDR3 nucleotides are TGTGCCAGCAGTTTAATGGCGATATCGAGCGCTGAAGCTTTCTTT.

This clonotype has just a few counts. The rearrangement joins TRBV7-2 to TRBJ2-5; 9 bases fit TRBD2. The length of the CDR3 is 17 residues. Germline V lookup: CDR1 SGHTA, CDR2 FQGNSA. After removal of 3 bases from V and 2 bases from J, the junction contained 10 bases not matched to a gene. CDR3 DNA sequence: TGTGCCAGCAGCTTTGCGGGAGGGCCATTTGGACAAGAGACCCAGTACTTC. The encoded protein is CASSFAGGPFGQETQYF. The whole variable domain, remainder taken from reference TRBV7-2 and TRBJ2-5, is GAGVSQSPSNKVTEKGKDVELRCDPISGHTALYWYRQSLGQGLEFLIYFQGNSAPDKSGLPSDRFSAERTGGSVSTLTIQRTQQEDSAVYLCASSFAGGPFGQETQYFGPGTRLLVL.

This clonotype was seen at least ten times. The chain recombines TRBV7-4 with TRBJ1-2; 8 positions agree with TRBD1. In germline, CDR1 is SGHVT, CDR2 SQSDAQ. The CDR3 spans 16 residues. Unmatched junction bases numbered 9, after V lost 0 bases and J lost 6 bases. CDR3 bases: TGTGCCAGCAGCTTAGCTAGGATCCAGGGGGCTGATGGCTACACCTTC. Residues: CASSLARIQGADGYTF.

Worth noting for this clonotype: Germline and junction disagree at one end, which may indicate a read error. V usage is TRBV19 and J usage is TRBJ2-1; D ambiguous. The germline CDR1 and CDR2 sequences are LNHDA and SQIVND (reference sequence). The CDR3 extends over 15 amino acids. The chain's CDR3 is CASSLYMSSSNEQFF. CDR3 DNA: TGTGCCAGTAGTCTATACATGAGTTCCTCCAATGAGCAGTTCTTC. The full variable domain, its missing parts supplied by reference TRBV19 and TRBJ2-1, is DGGITQSPKYLFRKEGQNVTLSCEQNLNHDAMYWYRQDPGQGLRLIYYSQIVNDFQKGDIAEGYSVSREKKESFPLTVTSAQKNPTAFYLCASSLYMSSSNEQFFGPGTRLTVL.

This clonotype was recorded only once. The chain carries TRBV4-3 and TRBJ2-3, with TRBD2 identical over 14 bases. V shed 4 bases and J 6 bases; nucleotides not matched to a gene: 6. The CDR3 is 16 amino acids. Germline V CDR1 and CDR2: LGHNA, YSLEER. The CDR3 region is CASSPGLAGGPDTQYF. The DNA of the CDR3 is TGCGCCAGCAGCCCCGGACTAGCGGGAGGACCCGATACGCAGTATTTT.

The CDR3 is CASSNLQTGWVEQFF. The CDR3 coding sequence is TGTGCCAGCAGCAACCTCCAGACAGGGTGGGTTGAGCAGTTCTTC. The V and J genes are TRBV7-2 and TRBJ2-1; 7 bases fit TRBD1. The CDR3 runs to 15 residues. Germline V gene lookup returns CDR1 SGHTA and CDR2 FQGNSA. J was trimmed by 9 bases and V by 5 bases; bases with no gene match: 13. The variable domain in full, completed from reference TRBV7-2 and TRBJ2-1, reads GAGVSQSPSNKVTEKGKDVELRCDPISGHTALYWYRQSLGQGLEFLIYFQGNSAPDKSGLPSDRFSAERTGGSVSTLTIQRTQQEDSAVYLCASSNLQTGWVEQFFGPGTRLTVL.